This TCR beta chain was identified in a study of blood T cell repertoires in COVID-19. Background on the study: Both acute and convalescent COVID-19 samples were obtained from the United States, Italy and Spain.

This table comes from immunoSEQ multiplex PCR, and its TCRdb copy is limited to in-frame clones, with some not included. The sample carries 270,000 or so clones, 86% recorded once. This clonotype was sampled from a woman aged 30 to 39 with active or convalescent COVID-19. Sequenced: peripheral blood.

Here the CDR3 reads CASSRTGTVNTEAFF. In nucleotides, the CDR3 is TGTGCCAGCAGCCGTACCGGGACAGTGAACACTGAAGCTTTCTTT. The genes are TRBV28 and TRBJ1-1; 7 nucleotides line up with TRBD1. The CDR3 extends over 15 amino acids. Per germline, CDR1 MDHEN and CDR2 SYDVKM. The V and J ends lost 6 bases and 0 bases, in that order; junction bases with no gene match: 7.